The 21 T cell receptor beta chains reported below all come from one sample, sequenced in a study of cytomegalovirus exposure and HLA in healthy donors. It was with 60 Vbeta and 13 Jbeta primers that the PCR ran. Sequencing used immunoSEQ multiplex PCR; TCRdb keeps in-frame clones, though not all of them. The sample consists of around 120,000 clones, about two thirds of them appearing once. Material: PBMCs. The receptors derive from a woman aged 55 to 70 in good health and CMV-seropositive.

This sequence joins TRBV9 and TRBJ1-1; D uncertain. The CDR3 loop spans 18 amino acids. Trimming took 4 bases from V and 2 from J, leaving 24 bases between them. Germline CDR1 reads SGDLS; CDR2 reads YYNGEE. The CDR3 sequence is CASSPRPPEFRVNTEAFF. The CDR3 DNA reads as TGTGCCAGCAGCCCTCGACCCCCAGAATTCCGGGTCAACACTGAAGCTTTCTTT.

By proportion, this clone is large. The rearrangement links TRBV4-1 to TRBJ2-3; D is unresolved. V was shortened by 0 bases and J by 3 bases, with 4 bases between the two germline ends. Germline CDR1 MGHRA, CDR2 YSYEKL. This CDR3 is 13 amino acids long. CDR3 DNA: TGCGCCAGCAGCCAAGACACTACAGATACGCAGTATTTT. Amino acids: CASSQDTTDTQYF.

This chain connects TRBV19 to TRBJ1-1; D perhaps matches TRBD1 (5 bases). Germline V gene lookup returns CDR1 LNHDA and CDR2 SQIVND (reference sequence). The CDR3 has 12 amino acids. Trimming removed 8 bases at V and 0 bases at J, with 7 bases between. This CDR3 reads CASQQVNTEAFF. CDR3 nucleotides: TGTGCCAGTCAACAGGTGAACACTGAAGCTTTCTTT.

This clone was observed a few times. The chain carries TRBV11-2 and TRBJ2-5; D is ambiguous. V lost 0 bases to trimming and J lost 5 bases, with 10 bases between them. The CDR3 is made up of 14 amino acids. Germline CDR1 reads SGHAT; CDR2 reads FQNNGV. The chain's CDR3 is CASSLEVASETQYF. As DNA, the CDR3 is TGTGCCAGCAGCTTAGAAGTAGCTTCCGAGACCCAGTACTTC.

The V and J genes are TRBV4-1 and TRBJ2-7; 7 nucleotides match TRBD1. V shed 1 base and J 7 bases; nucleotides not matched to a gene: 10. Germline assignment: CDR1 MGHRA and CDR2 YSYEKL. The CDR3 is 15 residues long. CDR3 sequence reads: CASSQGGTGDGEQYF. The CDR3 DNA reads as TGCGCCAGCAGCCAAGGAGGCACAGGGGATGGAGAGCAGTACTTC.

This sequence joins TRBV6-6 and TRBJ1-1; possible D gene TRBD1, 6 bases. Trimming shortened V by 5 bases and J by 1 base, and 11 bases separated the two germline ends. Germline CDR1 reads MNHNY; CDR2 reads SVGAGI (reference sequence). This CDR3 spans 14 amino acids. The CDR3 DNA is TGTGCCAGCAGTCGGGACACAGGGAACACTGAAGCTTTCTTT. Translating gives CASSRDTGNTEAFF.

This clone was observed a few times. The chain has TRBV19 and TRBJ2-3; TRBD1 matches at 10 bases. V lost 5 bases, J lost 2 bases, and 7 bases stayed unmatched. Germline assignment: CDR1 LNHDA and CDR2 SQIVND (reference sequence). The CDR3 has 16 amino acids. CDR3 sequence reads: CASSGDRGGTTDTQYF. CDR3 nucleotide sequence: TGTGCCAGTAGTGGGGACAGGGGCGGGACCACAGATACGCAGTATTTT.

This sequence joins TRBV27 and TRBJ1-3; maybe TRBD1 (6 bases). Per the germline V gene, CDR1 is MNHEY and CDR2 is SMNVEV (reference sequence). This CDR3 has 13 residues. Trimming left V 4 bases short and J 7 bases short, with 11 bases between. In DNA, the CDR3 is TGTGCCAGCAGTTCCGCTCAGGGGAACACCATATATTTT. This encodes CASSSAQGNTIYF.

CDR3 sequence reads: CASSLAMTWQGPEQFF. In DNA form, the CDR3 reads TGTGCCAGCAGCTTAGCCATGACCTGGCAGGGTCCTGAGCAGTTCTTC. The rearrangement uses TRBV7-9 and TRBJ2-1, with D maybe TRBD1 (5 bases). The CDR3 consists of 16 residues. Trimming stripped 0 bases from V and 9 bases from J, with 18 bases between. In germline, CDR1 is SEHNR, CDR2 FQNEAQ (reference sequence).

This clone was seen only once. The rearrangement links TRBV7-3 to TRBJ2-4, with unresolved D. V lost 5 bases and J 1 base, leaving 9 bases between the germline ends. Germline-derived CDR1 and CDR2 are SGHTA and FQGTGA. CDR3 length equals 14 residues. The CDR3 coding sequence is TGTGCCAGCAGCCAGGCCCAGGCCAAAAACATTCAGTACTTC. Its protein is CASSQAQAKNIQYF.

This chain uses TRBV5-8 with TRBJ1-2; weak D call: TRBD1 (5 bases). V was pared by 4 bases and J by 4 bases, with 14 bases between. Germline V gene sequence: CDR1 SGHTS, CDR2 YDEGEE. This CDR3 is built from 14 residues. The CDR3 here is CASSTGGQGYGYTF. CDR3 DNA sequence: TGTGCCAGCAGCACCGGTGGGCAGGGCTATGGCTACACCTTC.

Written as DNA, the CDR3 is TGTGCCAGCAGTATAGCGGGGGAAGAGACCCAGTACTTC. This sequence encodes CASSIAGEETQYF. The chain is built from TRBV27 and TRBJ2-5; 9 nucleotides match TRBD2. V lost 5 bases, J lost 3 bases, and 1 base stayed unmatched. The CDR3 runs to 13 residues. CDR1 is MNHEY and CDR2 is SMNVEV in the germline V gene (reference sequence).

This rearrangement joins TRBV18 to TRBJ2-3, with TRBD2 matching 8 bases. The J segment lost 3 bases and the V segment lost 3 bases, leaving 2 bases of the junction unmatched. In germline, CDR1 is KGHSH, CDR2 LQKENI. This CDR3 has 14 residues. The CDR3 is CASSPSGVTDTQYF. CDR3 bases: TGTGCCAGCTCACCTAGCGGGGTTACAGATACGCAGTATTTT.

In its sample, this clone was seen a few times. The J gene is TRBJ2-7, the V gene TRBV18; D possibly corresponds to TRBD2 (5 bases). Germline V gene data show CDR1 as KGHSH and CDR2 as LQKENI. The V and J ends lost 0 bases and 0 bases respectively, with 6 bases between them. The CDR3 is made up of 14 amino acids. CDR3 bases: TGTGCCAGCTCACCACCGACTATCTCCTACGAGCAGTACTTC. It encodes CASSPPTISYEQYF.

This clone came up a few times. The chain joins TRBV9 to TRBJ2-5; 7 bases are shared with TRBD2. Germline V lookup: CDR1 SGDLS, CDR2 YYNGEE. The CDR3 is 17 residues long. Unmatched junction bases numbered 10, after V lost 2 bases and J lost 0 bases. The CDR3 region is CASSVNMGGMYQETQYF. CDR3 DNA sequence: TGTGCCAGCAGCGTCAATATGGGAGGGATGTACCAAGAGACCCAGTACTTC.

V and J are TRBV6-1 and TRBJ1-5; D remains unclear. CDR1 is MNHNS and CDR2 is SASEGT in the germline V gene. The CDR3 runs 14 residues. Trimming took 10 bases from V and 6 from J, leaving 19 bases between them. CDR3 DNA: TGTGCCACCTCCAAAGACGGGTTTTTTCAGCCCCAGCATTTT. Its protein is CATSKDGFFQPQHF.

The V gene is TRBV19, the J gene TRBJ2-3; TRBD2 aligns across 7 bases. Losses at the gene ends were 3 bases for V and 5 bases for J; bases not matched to a gene: 14. This CDR3 is 17 amino acids long. Germline loops: CDR1 LNHDA, CDR2 SQIVND (reference sequence). The DNA of the CDR3 is TGTGCCAGTAGTATCTACTCTCACTCTCCGGGGGGAGATACGCAGTATTTT. Its translation: CASSIYSHSPGGDTQYF.

The rearrangement links TRBV7-2 to TRBJ1-3; unclear D gene. This CDR3 region has 17 residues. Trimming cost V 1 base and J 0 bases, with 13 bases left between them. Germline V gene lookup returns CDR1 SGHTA and CDR2 FQGNSA. CDR3 region: CASSLGLGATSGNTIYF. CDR3 DNA: TGTGCCAGCAGCTTAGGATTAGGAGCCACCTCTGGAAACACCATATATTTT.

The CDR3 DNA is TGTGCCAGCAGCACTAGGGTGGCTGCTCCCTTAGGAAATGAGCAGTTCTTC. Protein: CASSTRVAAPLGNEQFF. The chain recombines TRBV11-2 with TRBJ2-1; D may be TRBD2 (5 bases). This CDR3 is built from 17 residues. V lost 5 bases and J lost 7, with 24 bases in between. Looked up from germline, CDR1 is SGHAT and CDR2 is FQNNGV. Complete variable domain (other parts from reference TRBV11-2 and TRBJ2-1): EAGVAQSPRYKIIEKRQSVAFWCNPISGHATLYWYQQILGQGPKLLIQFQNNGVVDDSQLPKDRFSAERLKGVDSTLKIQPAKLEDSAVYLCASSTRVAAPLGNEQFFGPGTRLTVL.

The chain recombines TRBV11-3 with TRBJ1-1, with 7 positions matching TRBD1. The CDR3 loop spans 17 amino acids. J lost 3 bases, V lost 4 bases, and 14 bases had no gene match. Germline lookup yields CDR1 SGHNT and CDR2 YENEEA. Here the CDR3 DNA reads TGTGCCAGCAGCTCCACCGGGACAGAAGGAAGGTACACTGAAGCTTTCTTT. It yields the protein CASSSTGTEGRYTEAFF. The whole variable domain, remainder taken from reference TRBV11-3 and TRBJ1-1, is EAGVVQSPRYKIIEKKQPVAFWCNPISGHNTLYWYLQNLGQGPELLIRYENEEAVDDSQLPKDRFSAERLKGVDSTLKIQPAELGDSAVYLCASSSTGTEGRYTEAFFGQGTRLTVV.

The chain is built from TRBV5-1 and TRBJ1-1, with TRBD1 as a possible D gene (6 bases). The CDR3 has 14 residues. The germline V gene encodes CDR1 SGHRS and CDR2 YFSETQ. V was trimmed by 4 bases and J by 5 bases, leaving 15 bases between them. As DNA, the CDR3 is TGCGCCAGCAGCCTCGAAGAACAGGGAACTGAAGCTTTCTTT. This sequence encodes CASSLEEQGTEAFF.